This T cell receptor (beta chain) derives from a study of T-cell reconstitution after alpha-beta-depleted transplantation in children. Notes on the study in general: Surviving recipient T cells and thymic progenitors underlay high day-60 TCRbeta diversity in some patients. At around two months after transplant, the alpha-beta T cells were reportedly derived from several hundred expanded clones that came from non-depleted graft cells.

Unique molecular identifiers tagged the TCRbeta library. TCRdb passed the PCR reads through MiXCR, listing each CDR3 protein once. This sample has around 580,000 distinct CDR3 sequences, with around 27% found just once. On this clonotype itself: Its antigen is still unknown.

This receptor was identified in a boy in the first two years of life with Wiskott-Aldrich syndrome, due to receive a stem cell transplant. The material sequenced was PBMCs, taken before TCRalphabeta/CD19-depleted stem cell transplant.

CDR3 residues: CASSPSASGRAGETQYF. DNA of the CDR3: TGTGCCAGCAGCCCGTCAGCTAGCGGGAGGGCCGGTGAGACCCAGTACTTC. V is TRBV3-1 and J is TRBJ2-5, with TRBD2 matching over 12 bases. The V gene's germline CDR1 is LGHDT and CDR2 YNNKEL (reference sequence). Germline trimming cut 4 bases from V and 5 bases from J; bases unmatched to any gene: 11. The CDR3 loop spans 17 amino acids.